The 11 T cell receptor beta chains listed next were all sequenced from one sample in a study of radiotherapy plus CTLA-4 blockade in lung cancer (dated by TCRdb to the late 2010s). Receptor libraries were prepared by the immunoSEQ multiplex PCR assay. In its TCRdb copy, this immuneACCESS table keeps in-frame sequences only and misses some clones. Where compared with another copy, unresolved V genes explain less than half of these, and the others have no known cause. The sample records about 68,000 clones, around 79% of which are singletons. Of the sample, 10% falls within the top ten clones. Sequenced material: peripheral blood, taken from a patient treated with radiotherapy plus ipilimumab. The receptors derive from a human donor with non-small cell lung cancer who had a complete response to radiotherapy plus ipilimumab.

CDR3 region: CASSLRVSSNQPQHF. The CDR3 nucleotides read TGTGCCAGCAGCTTAAGAGTCAGTAGCAATCAGCCCCAGCATTTT. This chain joins TRBV7-8 and TRBJ1-5; D is ambiguous. Germline-derived CDR1 and CDR2 are SGHVS and FQNEAQ. The CDR3 spans 15 residues. V dropped 2 bases and J dropped 0 bases, with 8 bases sitting between them.

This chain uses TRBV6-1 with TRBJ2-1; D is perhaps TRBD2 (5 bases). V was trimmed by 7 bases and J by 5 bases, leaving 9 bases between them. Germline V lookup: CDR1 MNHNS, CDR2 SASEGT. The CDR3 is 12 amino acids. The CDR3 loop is CASTLGDNEQFF. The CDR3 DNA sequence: TGTGCCAGCACTCTGGGAGACAATGAGCAGTTCTTC.

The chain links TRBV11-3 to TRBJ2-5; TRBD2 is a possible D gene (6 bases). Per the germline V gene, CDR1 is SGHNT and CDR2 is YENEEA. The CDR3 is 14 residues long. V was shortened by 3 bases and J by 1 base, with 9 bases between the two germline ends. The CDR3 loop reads CASSFGTLQETQYF. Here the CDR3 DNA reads TGTGCCAGCAGCTTTGGGACTCTCCAAGAGACCCAGTACTTC. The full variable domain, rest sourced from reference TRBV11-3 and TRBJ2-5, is EAGVVQSPRYKIIEKKQPVAFWCNPISGHNTLYWYLQNLGQGPELLIRYENEEAVDDSQLPKDRFSAERLKGVDSTLKIQPAELGDSAVYLCASSFGTLQETQYFGPGTRLLVL.

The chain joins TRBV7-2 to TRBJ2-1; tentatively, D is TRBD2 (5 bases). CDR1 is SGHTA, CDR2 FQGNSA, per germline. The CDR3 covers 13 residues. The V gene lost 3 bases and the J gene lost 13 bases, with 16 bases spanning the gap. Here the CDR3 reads CASSFTGPSGQFF. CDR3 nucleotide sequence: TGTGCCAGCAGCTTTACCGGCCCCAGCGGTCAGTTCTTC.

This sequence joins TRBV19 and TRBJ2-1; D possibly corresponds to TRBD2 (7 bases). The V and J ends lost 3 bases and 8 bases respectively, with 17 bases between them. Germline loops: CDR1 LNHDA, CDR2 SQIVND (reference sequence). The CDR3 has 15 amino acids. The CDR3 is CASSIWAGAGDEQFF. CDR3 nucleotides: TGTGCCAGTAGTATCTGGGCAGGGGCGGGAGATGAGCAGTTCTTC.

CDR3 nucleotide sequence: TGTGCCAGCAGAACCCAAACAGGGGTTTCACCCCTCCACTTT. Translated: CASRTQTGVSPLHF. This chain connects TRBV6-5 to TRBJ1-6; 7 positions agree with TRBD1. There are 14 residues in the CDR3. Germline-derived CDR1 and CDR2 are MNHEY and SVGAGI. Trimming at V came to 6 bases and at J to 9 bases, leaving 8 bases not matched to a gene.

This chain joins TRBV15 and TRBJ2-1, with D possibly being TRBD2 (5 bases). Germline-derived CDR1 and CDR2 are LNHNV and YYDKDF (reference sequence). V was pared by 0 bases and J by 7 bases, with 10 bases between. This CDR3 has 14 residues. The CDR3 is CATSRDRGANEQFF. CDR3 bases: TGTGCCACCAGCAGAGACCGGGGAGCTAATGAGCAGTTCTTC.

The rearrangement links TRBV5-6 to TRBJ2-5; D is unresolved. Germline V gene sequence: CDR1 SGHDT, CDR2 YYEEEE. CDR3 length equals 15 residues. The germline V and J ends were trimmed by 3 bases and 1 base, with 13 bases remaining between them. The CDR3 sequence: CASSSQTTSQETQYF. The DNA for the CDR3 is TGTGCCAGCAGCTCCCAAACTACTTCCCAAGAGACCCAGTACTTC. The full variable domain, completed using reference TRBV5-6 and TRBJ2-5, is DAGVTQSPTHLIKTRGQQVTLRCSPKSGHDTVSWYQQALGQGPQFIFQYYEEEERQRGNFPDRFSGHQFPNYSSELNVNALLLGDSALYLCASSSQTTSQETQYFGPGTRLLVL.

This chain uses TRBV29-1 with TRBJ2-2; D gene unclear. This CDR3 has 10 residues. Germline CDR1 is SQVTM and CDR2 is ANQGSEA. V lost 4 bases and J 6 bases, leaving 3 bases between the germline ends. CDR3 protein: CSVGSGELFF. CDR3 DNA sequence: TGCAGCGTTGGGTCCGGGGAGCTGTTTTTT.

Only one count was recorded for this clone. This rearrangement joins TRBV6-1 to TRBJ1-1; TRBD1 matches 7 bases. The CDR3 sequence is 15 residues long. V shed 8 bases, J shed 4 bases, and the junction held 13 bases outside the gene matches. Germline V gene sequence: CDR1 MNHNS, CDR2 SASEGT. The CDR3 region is CASLTFRQGRTEAFF. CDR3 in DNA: TGTGCCAGCTTGACCTTTCGACAGGGCCGCACTGAAGCTTTCTTT.

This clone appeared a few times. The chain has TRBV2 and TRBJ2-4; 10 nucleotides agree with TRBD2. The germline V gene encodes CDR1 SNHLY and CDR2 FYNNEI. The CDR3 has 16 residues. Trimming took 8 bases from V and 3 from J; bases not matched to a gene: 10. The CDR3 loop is CASSSGRALVKNIQYF. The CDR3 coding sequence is TGTGCCAGCTCGAGCGGGAGGGCCCTCGTCAAAAACATTCAGTACTTC.